The entry that follows covers one T cell receptor beta chain sequence. Its antigen is undetermined. It was across several immunoSEQ plates that each subset's genomic DNA was evenly split. The repertoire was sequenced with immunoSEQ multiplex PCR; TCRdb's copy has only in-frame clones and lacks some. The table records under 2,000,000 clones, less than 95% of them present only once. Naive CD8 cells, CD45RO-negative and positively selected for CCR7, excluded terminally differentiated effector memory CD45RA+ cells. Germline V gene sequence: CDR1 SGDLS, CDR2 YYNGEE. The CDR3 is 14 amino acids. Trimming took 1 base from V and 0 from J, leaving 7 bases between them. This record belongs to a study of shared clonotypes between healthy human individuals. Study results and caveats: Sequencing of the sorted subsets was shown by rarefaction to be incomplete despite large depth. A few donors shared around 5% of their naive CD4 clonotypes.

This chain uses TRBV9 with TRBJ1-1; D uncertain. This receptor was obtained from a young man in good health. Material for sequencing was naive CD8+ T cells sorted from blood. CDR3 in DNA: TGTGCCAGCAGCGTAAATAAGCTGAACACTGAAGCTTTCTTT. Residues: CASSVNKLNTEAFF.